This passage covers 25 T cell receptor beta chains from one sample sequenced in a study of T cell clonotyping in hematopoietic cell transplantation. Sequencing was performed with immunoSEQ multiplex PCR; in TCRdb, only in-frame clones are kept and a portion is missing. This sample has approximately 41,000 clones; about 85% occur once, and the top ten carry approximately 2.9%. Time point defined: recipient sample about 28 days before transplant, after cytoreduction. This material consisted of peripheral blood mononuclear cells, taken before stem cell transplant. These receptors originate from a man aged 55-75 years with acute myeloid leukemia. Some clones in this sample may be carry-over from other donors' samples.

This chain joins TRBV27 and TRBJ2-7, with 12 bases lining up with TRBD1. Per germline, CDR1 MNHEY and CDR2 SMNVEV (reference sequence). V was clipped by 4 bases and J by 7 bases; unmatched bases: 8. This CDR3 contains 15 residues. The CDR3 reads CASSSPGQGAIEQYF. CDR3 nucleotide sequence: TGTGCCAGCAGTTCACCGGGACAGGGGGCGATTGAGCAGTACTTC.

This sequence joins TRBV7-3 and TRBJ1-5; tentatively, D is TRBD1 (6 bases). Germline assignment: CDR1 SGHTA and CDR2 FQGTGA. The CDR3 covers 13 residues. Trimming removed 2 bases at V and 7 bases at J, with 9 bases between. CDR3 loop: CASSLERGQPQHF. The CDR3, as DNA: TGTGCCAGCAGCTTAGAAAGGGGGCAGCCCCAGCATTTT. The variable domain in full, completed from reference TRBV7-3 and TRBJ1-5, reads GAGVSQTPSNKVTEKGKYVELRCDPISGHTALYWYRQSLGQGPEFLIYFQGTGAADDSGLPNDRFFAVRPEGSVSTLKIQRTERGDSAVYLCASSLERGQPQHFGDGTRLSIL.

CDR3 coding DNA: TGTGCCACCAGCGCGGGGTCAGAGCCGTCCTACGAGCAGTACTTC. Its translation is CATSAGSEPSYEQYF. The chain carries TRBV15 and TRBJ2-7; D perhaps matches TRBD2 (6 bases). The germline CDR1 and CDR2 sequences are LNHNV and YYDKDF (reference sequence). V dropped 5 bases and J dropped 1 base, with 15 bases sitting between them. The CDR3 covers 15 residues.

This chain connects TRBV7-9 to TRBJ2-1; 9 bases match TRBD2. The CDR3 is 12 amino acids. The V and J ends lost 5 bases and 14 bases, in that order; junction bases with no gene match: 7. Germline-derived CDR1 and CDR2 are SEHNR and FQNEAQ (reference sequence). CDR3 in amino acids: CASSHSAGGEFF. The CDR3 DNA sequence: TGTGCCAGCAGCCACTCCGCGGGGGGGGAGTTCTTC.

CDR3 DNA: TGCGCCAGCAGCCAGGCGACAGTATCGGGAAACACCATATATTTT. Encoded protein: CASSQATVSGNTIYF. The V call is TRBV5-1, the J call TRBJ1-3; TRBD1 might be the D (5 bases). The CDR3 spans 15 residues. CDR1 is SGHRS, CDR2 YFSETQ, per germline. V dropped 4 bases and J dropped 4 bases, with 15 bases sitting between them.

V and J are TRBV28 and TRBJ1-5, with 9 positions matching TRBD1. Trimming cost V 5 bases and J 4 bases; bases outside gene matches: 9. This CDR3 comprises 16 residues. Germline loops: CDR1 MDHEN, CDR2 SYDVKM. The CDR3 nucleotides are TGTGCCAGCAGTCCACCGGGACAGGGTTTGAATCAGCCCCAGCATTTT. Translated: CASSPPGQGLNQPQHF.

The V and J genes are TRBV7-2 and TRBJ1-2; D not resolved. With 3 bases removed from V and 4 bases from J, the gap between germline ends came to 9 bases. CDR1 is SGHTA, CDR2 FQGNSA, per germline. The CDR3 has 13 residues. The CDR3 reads CASSLERSYGYTF. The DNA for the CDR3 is TGTGCCAGCAGCTTGGAACGGAGCTATGGCTACACCTTC.

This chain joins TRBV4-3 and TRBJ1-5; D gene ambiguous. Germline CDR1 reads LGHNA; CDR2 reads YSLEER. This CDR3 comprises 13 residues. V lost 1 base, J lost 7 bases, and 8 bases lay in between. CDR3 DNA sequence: TGCGCCAGCAGCCAAGGGGCTGAGCAGCCCCAGCATTTT. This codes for CASSQGAEQPQHF.

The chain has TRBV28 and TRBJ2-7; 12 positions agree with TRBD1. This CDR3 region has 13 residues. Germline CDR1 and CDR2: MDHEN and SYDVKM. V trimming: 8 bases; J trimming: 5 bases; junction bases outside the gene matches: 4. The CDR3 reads CASGGQGAHEQYF. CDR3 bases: TGTGCCAGCGGGGGACAGGGGGCCCACGAGCAGTACTTC. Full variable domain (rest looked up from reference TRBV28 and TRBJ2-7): DVKVTQSSRYLVKRTGEKVFLECVQDMDHENMFWYRQDPGLGLRLIYFSYDVKMKEKGDIPEGYSVSREKKERFSLILESASTNQTSMYLCASGGQGAHEQYFGPGTRLTVT.

CDR3 loop: CASSTPSAGSNQPQHF. DNA of the CDR3: TGTGCCAGCAGTACCCCATCGGCGGGGAGCAATCAGCCCCAGCATTTT. The rearrangement uses TRBV28 and TRBJ1-5; D ambiguous. The CDR3 length is 16 residues. In germline, CDR1 is MDHEN, CDR2 SYDVKM. Trimming removed 5 bases at V and 1 base at J, with 15 bases between.

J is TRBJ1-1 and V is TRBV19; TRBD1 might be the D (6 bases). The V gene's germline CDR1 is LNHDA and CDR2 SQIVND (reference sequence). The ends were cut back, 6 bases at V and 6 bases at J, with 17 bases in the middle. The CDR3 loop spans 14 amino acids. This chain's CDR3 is CASRGTPSTAEAFF. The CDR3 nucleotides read TGTGCCAGTAGAGGGACACCCTCAACTGCTGAAGCTTTCTTT.

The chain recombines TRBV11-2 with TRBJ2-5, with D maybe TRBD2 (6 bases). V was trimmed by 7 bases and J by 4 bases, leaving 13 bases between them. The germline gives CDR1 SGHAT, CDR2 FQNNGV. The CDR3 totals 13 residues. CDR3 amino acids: CASTLAGLETQYF. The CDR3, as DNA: TGTGCCAGCACCCTCGCGGGGTTAGAGACCCAGTACTTC. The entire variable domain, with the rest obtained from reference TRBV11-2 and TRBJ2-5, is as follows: EAGVAQSPRYKIIEKRQSVAFWCNPISGHATLYWYQQILGQGPKLLIQFQNNGVVDDSQLPKDRFSAERLKGVDSTLKIQPAKLEDSAVYLCASTLAGLETQYFGPGTRLLVL.

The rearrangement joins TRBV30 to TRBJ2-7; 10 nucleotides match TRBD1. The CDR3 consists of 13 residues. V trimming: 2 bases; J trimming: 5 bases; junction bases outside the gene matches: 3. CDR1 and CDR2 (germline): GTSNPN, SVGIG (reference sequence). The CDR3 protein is CAWSRDRGDEQYF. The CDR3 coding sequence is TGTGCCTGGAGTCGGGACAGGGGCGACGAGCAGTACTTC.

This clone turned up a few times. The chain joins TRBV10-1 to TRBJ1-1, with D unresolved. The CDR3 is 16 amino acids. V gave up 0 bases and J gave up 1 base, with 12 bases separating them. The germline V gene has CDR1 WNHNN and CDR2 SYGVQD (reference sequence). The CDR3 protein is CASSESLRDTNTEAFF. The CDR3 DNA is TGCGCCAGCAGTGAGTCGTTGAGGGATACGAACACTGAAGCTTTCTTT.

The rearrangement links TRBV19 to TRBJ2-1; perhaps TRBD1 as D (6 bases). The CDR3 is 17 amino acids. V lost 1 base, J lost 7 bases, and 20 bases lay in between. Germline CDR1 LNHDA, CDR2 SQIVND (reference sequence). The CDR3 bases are TGTGCCAGTAGTATAGTTGAGCAGGGGCGCTGGATGAATGAGCAGTTCTTC. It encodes CASSIVEQGRWMNEQFF.

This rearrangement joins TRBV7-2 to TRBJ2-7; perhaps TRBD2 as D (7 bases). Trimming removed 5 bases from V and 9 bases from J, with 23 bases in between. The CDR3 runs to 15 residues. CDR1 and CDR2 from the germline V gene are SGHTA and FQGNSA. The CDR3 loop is CASSPRRGGPLGQYF. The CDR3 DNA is TGTGCCAGCAGCCCCCGGCGCGGGGGCCCCCTTGGGCAGTACTTC. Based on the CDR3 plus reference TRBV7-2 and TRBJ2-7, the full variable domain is GAGVSQSPSNKVTEKGKDVELRCDPISGHTALYWYRQSLGQGLEFLIYFQGNSAPDKSGLPSDRFSAERTGGSVSTLTIQRTQQEDSAVYLCASSPRRGGPLGQYFGPGTRLTVT.

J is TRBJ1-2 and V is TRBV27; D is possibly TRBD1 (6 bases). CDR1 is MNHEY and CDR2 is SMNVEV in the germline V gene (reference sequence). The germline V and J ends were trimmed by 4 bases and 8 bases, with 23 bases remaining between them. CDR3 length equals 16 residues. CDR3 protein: CASSSWGLGAGGGYTF. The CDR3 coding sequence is TGTGCCAGCAGTTCCTGGGGGCTAGGGGCGGGGGGGGGCTACACCTTC.

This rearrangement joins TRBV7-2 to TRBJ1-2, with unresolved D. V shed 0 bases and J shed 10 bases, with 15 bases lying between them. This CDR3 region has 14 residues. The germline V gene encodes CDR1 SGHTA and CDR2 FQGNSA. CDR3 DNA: TGTGCCAGCAGCTTAGCACTCGGCCAGTTGGACTACACCTTC. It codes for CASSLALGQLDYTF.

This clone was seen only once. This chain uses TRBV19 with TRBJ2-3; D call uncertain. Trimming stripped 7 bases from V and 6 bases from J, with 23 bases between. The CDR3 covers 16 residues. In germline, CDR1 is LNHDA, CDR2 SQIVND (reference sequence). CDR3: CASTSPGLPLGDTQYF. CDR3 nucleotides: TGTGCCAGTACTTCTCCCGGCCTCCCGCTAGGGGATACGCAGTATTTT. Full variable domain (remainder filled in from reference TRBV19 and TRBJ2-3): DGGITQSPKYLFRKEGQNVTLSCEQNLNHDAMYWYRQDPGQGLRLIYYSQIVNDFQKGDIAEGYSVSREKKESFPLTVTSAQKNPTAFYLCASTSPGLPLGDTQYFGPGTRLTVL.

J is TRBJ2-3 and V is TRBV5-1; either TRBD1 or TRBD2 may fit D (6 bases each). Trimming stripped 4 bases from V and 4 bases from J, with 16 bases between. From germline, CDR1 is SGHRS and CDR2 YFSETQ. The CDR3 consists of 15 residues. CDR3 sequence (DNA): TGCGCCAGCAGCCACCGGGAGCACAGGGCAGATACGCAGTATTTT. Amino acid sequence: CASSHREHRADTQYF.

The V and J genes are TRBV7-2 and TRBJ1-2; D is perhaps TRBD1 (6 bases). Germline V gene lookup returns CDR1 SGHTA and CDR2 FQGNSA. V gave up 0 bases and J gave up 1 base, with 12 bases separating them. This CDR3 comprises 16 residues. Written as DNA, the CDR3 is TGTGCCAGCAGCTTAGCCCGCCGACAGGATAACTATGGCTACACCTTC. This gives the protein CASSLARRQDNYGYTF.

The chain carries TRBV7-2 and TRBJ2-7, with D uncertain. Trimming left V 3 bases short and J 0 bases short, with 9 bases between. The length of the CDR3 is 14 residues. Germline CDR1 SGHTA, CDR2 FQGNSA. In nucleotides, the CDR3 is TGTGCCAGCAGCTTCGATCCGGGCTCCTACGAGCAGTACTTC. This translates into CASSFDPGSYEQYF.

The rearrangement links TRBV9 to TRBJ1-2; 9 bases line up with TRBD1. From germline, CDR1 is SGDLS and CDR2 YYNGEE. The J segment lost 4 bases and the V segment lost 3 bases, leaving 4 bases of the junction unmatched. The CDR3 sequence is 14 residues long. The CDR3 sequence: CASSADRGSYGYTF. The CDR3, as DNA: TGTGCCAGCAGCGCGGACAGGGGTTCCTATGGCTACACCTTC.

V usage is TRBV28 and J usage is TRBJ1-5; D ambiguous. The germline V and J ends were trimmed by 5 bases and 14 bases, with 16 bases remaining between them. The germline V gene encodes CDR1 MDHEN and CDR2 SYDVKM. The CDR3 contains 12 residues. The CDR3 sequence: CASSRLLGEKHF. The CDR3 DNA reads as TGTGCCAGCAGTCGGTTGCTTGGGGAAAAGCATTTT.

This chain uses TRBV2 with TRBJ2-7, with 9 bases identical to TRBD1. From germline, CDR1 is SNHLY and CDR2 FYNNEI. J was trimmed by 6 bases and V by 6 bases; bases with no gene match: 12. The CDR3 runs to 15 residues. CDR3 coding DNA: TGTGCCAGCAGGGGAGAACAGGGGGCGATAGGCGAGCAGTACTTC. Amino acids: CASRGEQGAIGEQYF. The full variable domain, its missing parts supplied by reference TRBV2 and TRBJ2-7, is EPEVTQTPSHQVTQMGQEVILRCVPISNHLYFYWYRQILGQKVEFLVSFYNNEISEKSEIFDDQFSVERPDGSNFTLKIRSTKLEDSAMYFCASRGEQGAIGEQYFGPGTRLTVT.